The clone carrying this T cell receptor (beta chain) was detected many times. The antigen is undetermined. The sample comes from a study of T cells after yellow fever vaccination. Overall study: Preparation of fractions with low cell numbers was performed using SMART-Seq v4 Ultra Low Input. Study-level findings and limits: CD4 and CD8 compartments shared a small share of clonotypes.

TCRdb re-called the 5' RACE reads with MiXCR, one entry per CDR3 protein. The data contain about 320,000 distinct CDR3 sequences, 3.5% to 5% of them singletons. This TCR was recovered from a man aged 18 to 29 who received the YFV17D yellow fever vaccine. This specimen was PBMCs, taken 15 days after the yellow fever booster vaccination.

DNA for the CDR3: TGTGCCAGCAGCCCCCGTGGGAGCCAGGCGACAGATACGCAGTATTTT. It encodes CASSPRGSQATDTQYF. V gene TRBV5-5 combines with J gene TRBJ2-3, with a weak D call TRBD2 (5 bases). Germline V lookup: CDR1 SGHKS, CDR2 YYEKEE (reference sequence). This CDR3 is built from 16 residues. The germline V and J ends were trimmed by 4 bases and 3 bases, with 18 bases remaining between them.